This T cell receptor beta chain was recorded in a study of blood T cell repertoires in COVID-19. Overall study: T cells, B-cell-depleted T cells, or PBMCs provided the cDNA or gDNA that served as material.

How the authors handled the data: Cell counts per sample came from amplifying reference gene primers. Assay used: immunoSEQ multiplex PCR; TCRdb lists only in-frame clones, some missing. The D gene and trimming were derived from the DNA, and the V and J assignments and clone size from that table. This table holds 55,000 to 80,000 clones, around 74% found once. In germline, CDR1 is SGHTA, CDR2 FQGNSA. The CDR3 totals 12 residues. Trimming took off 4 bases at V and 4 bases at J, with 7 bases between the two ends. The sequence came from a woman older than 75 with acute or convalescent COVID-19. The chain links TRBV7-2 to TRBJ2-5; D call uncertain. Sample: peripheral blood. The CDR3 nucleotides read TGTGCCAGCAGCTCCCAGGCAGAGACCCAGTACTTC. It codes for CASSSQAETQYF.